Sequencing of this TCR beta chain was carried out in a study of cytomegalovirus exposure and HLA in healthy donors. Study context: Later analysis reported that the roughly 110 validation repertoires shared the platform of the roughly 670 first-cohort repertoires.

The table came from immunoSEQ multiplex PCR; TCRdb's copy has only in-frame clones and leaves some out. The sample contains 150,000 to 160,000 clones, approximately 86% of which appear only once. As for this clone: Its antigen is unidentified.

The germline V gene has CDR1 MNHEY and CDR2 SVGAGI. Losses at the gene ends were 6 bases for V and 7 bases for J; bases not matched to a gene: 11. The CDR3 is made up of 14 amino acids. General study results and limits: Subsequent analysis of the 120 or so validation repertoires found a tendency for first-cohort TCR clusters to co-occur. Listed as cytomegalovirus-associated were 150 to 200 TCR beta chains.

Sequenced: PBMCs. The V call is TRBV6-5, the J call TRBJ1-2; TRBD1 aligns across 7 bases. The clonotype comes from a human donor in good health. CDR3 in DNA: TGTGCCAGCAGGACGACAGGGAAACGGCCTGGCTACACCTTC. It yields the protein CASRTTGKRPGYTF.